Listed below are T cell receptor beta chains from one sample, sequenced in a study of blood T cell repertoires in COVID-19. The protocol was immunoSEQ multiplex PCR, while the TCRdb copy is restricted to in-frame clones and leaves out a portion. This sample carries 150,000 to 170,000 clones, about 80% of them seen once, and the ten largest clones take under 9.5%. The sequencing input was PBMCs or T cells enriched from blood (not recorded which). All receptors derive from a man aged 45-65 years who had recovered from COVID-19. Both conserved end residues are part of each CDR3. A D gene is named only where the DNA matches it firmly. The size field is filled for only some rows; it gives once, few, many or a size class.

TRBV19	-	-	TRBJ1-2	TGTGCCAGTAGTATAGGGGACAAACTCTATGGCTACACCTTC	CASSIGDKLYGYTF
TRBV11-2	-	-	TRBJ1-3	TGTGCCAGCAGCTTAGGGACACGAGTTGGAAACACCATATATTTT	CASSLGTRVGNTIYF
TRBV5-1	-	-	TRBJ2-7	TGCGCCAGCAGCTTCACCGGGGTCTCCTACGAGCAGTACTTC	CASSFTGVSYEQYF
TRBV6-2/TRBV6-3	-	TRBD1	TRBJ1-6	TGTGCCAGCACCCCGGACAGGGGGAATTCACCCCTCCACTTT	CASTPDRGNSPLHF
TRBV18	-	TRBD1	TRBJ1-6	TGTGCCAGCTCACTTTCCCGGGACAGTGCTTCACCCCTCCACTTT	CASSLSRDSASPLHF
TRBV6-5	many	TRBD1	TRBJ2-3	TGTGCCACACGACAGGGTGTGAGCACAGATACGCAGTATTTT	CATRQGVSTDTQYF
TRBV20-1	many	-	TRBJ1-6	TGCAGTGCTAGTGCGAGGCCGGATTCACCCCTCCACTTT	CSASARPDSPLHF
TRBV29-1	-	-	TRBJ1-1	TGCAGCGTAAGGTTGACGACAGGGAACACTGAAGCTTTCTTT	CSVRLTTGNTEAFF
TRBV7-2	-	-	TRBJ2-5	TGTGCCAGCAGCGAAACACAAGAGACCCAGTACTTC	CASSETQETQYF
TRBV19	-	TRBD1	TRBJ1-1	TGTGCCAGTAGCCAGCTCAGGGGGCAGAACACTGAAGCTTTCTTT	CASSQLRGQNTEAFF
TRBV7-3	-	-	TRBJ2-2	TGTGCCAGCAGCCCGGCCGGGGAGGCCGGGGAGCTGTTTTTT	CASSPAGEAGELFF